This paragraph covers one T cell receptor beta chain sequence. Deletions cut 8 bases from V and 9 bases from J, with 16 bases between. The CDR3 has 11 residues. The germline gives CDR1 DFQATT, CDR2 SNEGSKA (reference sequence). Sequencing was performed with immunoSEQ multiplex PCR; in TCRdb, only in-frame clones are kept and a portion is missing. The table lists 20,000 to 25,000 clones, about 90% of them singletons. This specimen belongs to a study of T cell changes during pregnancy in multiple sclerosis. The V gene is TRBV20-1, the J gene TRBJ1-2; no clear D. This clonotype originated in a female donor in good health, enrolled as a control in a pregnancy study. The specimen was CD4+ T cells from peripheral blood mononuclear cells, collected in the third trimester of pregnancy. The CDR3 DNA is TGCAGTCCGAACGTGACATTCCGCTACACCTTC. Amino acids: CSPNVTFRYTF.